This paragraph covers one T cell receptor beta chain sequence. One end of the junction does not line up with germline, which may come from a read error. CDR1 SGHDT and CDR2 YYEEEE come from the germline V gene. The CDR3 sequence is 9 residues long. The record originates from a study of blood T cell repertoires in COVID-19. Across the study: The United States, Italy and Spain provided the acute and convalescent COVID-19 samples. T cells, B-cell-depleted T cells, or PBMCs provided the cDNA or gDNA that served as material.

Original data processing: Quantification of nucleated cells was approximated via reference gene primer amplification. The data were produced by immunoSEQ multiplex PCR, yet TCRdb's version contains in-frame clones alone and is incomplete. V and J calls and clone size are copied from that table; D and trimming were computed from the DNA. The table lists roughly 180,000 clones, 60% to 85% of them singletons. This sequence originates from a woman between 45 and 60 years old with active or convalescent COVID-19. The rearrangement links TRBV5-6 to TRBJ1-2; the D is unclear. The sample comprised peripheral blood. The CDR3 DNA sequence: TGCGCCCGACACGATGGCTACACCTTC. This sequence encodes CARHDGYTF.